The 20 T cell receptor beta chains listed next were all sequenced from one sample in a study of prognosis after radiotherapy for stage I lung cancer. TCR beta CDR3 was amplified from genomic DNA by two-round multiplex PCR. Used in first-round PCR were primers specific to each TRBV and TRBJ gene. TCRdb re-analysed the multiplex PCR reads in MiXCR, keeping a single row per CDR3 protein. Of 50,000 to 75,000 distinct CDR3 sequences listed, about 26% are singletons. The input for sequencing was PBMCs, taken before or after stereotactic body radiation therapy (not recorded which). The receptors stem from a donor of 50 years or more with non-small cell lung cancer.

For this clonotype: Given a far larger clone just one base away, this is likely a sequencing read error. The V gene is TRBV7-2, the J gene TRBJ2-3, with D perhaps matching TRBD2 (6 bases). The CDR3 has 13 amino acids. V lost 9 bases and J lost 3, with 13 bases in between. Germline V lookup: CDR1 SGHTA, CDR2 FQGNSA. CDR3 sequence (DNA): TGTGCCAGTTCCCGGGACTTAACAGATACGCAGTATTTT. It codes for CASSRDLTDTQYF.

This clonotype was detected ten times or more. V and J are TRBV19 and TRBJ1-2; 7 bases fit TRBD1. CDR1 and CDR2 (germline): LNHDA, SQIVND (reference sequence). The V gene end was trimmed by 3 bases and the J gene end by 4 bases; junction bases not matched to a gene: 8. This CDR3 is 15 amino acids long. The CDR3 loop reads CASSIGRGRGYGYTF. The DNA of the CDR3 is TGTGCCAGTAGTATTGGAAGGGGGCGCGGCTATGGCTACACCTTC.

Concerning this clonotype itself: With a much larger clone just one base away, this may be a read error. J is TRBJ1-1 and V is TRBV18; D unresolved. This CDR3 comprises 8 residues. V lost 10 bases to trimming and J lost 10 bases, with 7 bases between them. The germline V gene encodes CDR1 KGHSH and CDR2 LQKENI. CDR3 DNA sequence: TGTGCCATCAGAAGAGCTTTCTTT. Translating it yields CAIRRAFF.

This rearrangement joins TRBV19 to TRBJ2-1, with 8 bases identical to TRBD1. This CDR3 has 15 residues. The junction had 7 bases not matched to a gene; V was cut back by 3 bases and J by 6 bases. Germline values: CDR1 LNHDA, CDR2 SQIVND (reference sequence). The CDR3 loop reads CASSICQGTGNEQFF. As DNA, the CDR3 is TGTGCCAGTAGTATTTGTCAGGGGACAGGCAATGAGCAGTTCTTC.

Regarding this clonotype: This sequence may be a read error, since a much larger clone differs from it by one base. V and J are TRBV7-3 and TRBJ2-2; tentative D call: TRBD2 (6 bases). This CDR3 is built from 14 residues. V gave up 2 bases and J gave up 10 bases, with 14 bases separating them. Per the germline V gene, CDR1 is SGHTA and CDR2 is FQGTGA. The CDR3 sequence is CASSLAGRPVELFF. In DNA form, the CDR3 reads TGTGCCAGCAGCTTAGCGGGGAGGCCCGTGGAGCTGTTTTTT.

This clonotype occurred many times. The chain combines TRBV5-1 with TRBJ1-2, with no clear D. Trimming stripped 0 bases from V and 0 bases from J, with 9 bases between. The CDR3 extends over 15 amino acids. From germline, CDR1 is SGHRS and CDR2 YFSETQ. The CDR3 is CASSLGTATNYGYTF. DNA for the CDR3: TGCGCCAGCAGCTTGGGGACGGCAACTAACTATGGCTACACCTTC.

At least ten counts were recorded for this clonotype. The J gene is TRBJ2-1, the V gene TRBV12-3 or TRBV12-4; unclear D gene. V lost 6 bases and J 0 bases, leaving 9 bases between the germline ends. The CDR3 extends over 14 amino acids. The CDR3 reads CASSRLRSYNEQFF. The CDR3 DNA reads TGTGCCAGCAGCCGACTCCGCTCCTACAATGAGCAGTTCTTC.

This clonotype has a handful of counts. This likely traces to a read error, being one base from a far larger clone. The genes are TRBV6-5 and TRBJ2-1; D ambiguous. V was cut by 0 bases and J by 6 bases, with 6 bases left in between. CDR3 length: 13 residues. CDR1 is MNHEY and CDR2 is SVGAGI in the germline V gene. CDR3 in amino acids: CASSYSLRNEQFF. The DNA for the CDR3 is TGTGCCAGCAGTTACTCCCTACGCAATGAGCAGTTCTTC.

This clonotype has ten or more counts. CDR3 in amino acids: CASSLGYMDTQYF. The CDR3 DNA reads as TGTGCCAGCAGCTTGGGTTATATGGATACGCAGTATTTT. V gene TRBV7-3 combines with J gene TRBJ2-3; D remains ambiguous. CDR1 is SGHTA and CDR2 is FQGTGA in the germline V gene. The V and J ends lost 3 bases and 6 bases respectively, with 10 bases between them. The CDR3 extends over 13 amino acids. Supplemented by reference TRBV7-3 and TRBJ2-3, the full variable domain reads GAGVSQTPSNKVTEKGKYVELRCDPISGHTALYWYRQSLGQGPEFLIYFQGTGAADDSGLPNDRFFAVRPEGSVSTLKIQRTERGDSAVYLCASSLGYMDTQYFGPGTRLTVL.

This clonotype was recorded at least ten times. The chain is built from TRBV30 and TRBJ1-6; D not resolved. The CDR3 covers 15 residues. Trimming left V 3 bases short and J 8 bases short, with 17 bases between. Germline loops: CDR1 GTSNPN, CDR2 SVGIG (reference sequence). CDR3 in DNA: TGTGCCTGGAGGTTGGGCGGCAGAGAGGATTCACCCCTCCACTTT. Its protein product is CAWRLGGREDSPLHF.

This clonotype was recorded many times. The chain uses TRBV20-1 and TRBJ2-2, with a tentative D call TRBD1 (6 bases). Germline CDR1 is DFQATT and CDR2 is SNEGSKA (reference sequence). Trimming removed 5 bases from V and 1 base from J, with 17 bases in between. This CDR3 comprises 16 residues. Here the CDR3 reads CSAHARTAKNTGELFF. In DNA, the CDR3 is TGCAGTGCTCACGCGAGGACAGCTAAGAACACCGGGGAGCTGTTTTTT.

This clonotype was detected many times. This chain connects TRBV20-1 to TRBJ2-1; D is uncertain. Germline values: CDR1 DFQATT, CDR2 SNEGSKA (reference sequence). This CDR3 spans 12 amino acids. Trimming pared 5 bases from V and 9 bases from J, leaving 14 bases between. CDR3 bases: TGCAGTGCTCCTAACGGCCCGGGTGAGCAGTTCTTC. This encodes CSAPNGPGEQFF.

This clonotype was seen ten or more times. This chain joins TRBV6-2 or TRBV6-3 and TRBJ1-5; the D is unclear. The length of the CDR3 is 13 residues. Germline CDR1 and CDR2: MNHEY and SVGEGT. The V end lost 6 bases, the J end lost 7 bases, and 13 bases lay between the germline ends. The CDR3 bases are TGTGCCAGCAGCCCCTCCGAAAACCAGCCCCAGCATTTT. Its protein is CASSPSENQPQHF.

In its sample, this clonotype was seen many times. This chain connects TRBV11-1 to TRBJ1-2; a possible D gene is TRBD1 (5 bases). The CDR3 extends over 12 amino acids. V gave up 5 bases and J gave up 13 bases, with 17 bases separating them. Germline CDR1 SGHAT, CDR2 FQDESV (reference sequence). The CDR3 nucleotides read TGTGCCAGCAGCCCAGGGACCGACCCTGGCACCTTC. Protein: CASSPGTDPGTF.

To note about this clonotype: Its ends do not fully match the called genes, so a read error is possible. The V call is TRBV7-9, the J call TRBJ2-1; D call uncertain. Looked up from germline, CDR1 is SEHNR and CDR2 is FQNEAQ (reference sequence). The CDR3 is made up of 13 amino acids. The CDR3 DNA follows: TGTGCCAGCAGCTCAACGGCCTCCAATAAGCAGTTCTTC. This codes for CASSSTASNKQFF.

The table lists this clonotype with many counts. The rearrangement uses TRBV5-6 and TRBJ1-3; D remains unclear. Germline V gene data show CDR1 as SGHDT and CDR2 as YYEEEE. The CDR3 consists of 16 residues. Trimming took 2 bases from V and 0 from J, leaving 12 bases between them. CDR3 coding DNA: TGTGCCAGCAGCTTATACGGGGATTCCTCTGGAAACACCATATATTTT. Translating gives CASSLYGDSSGNTIYF.

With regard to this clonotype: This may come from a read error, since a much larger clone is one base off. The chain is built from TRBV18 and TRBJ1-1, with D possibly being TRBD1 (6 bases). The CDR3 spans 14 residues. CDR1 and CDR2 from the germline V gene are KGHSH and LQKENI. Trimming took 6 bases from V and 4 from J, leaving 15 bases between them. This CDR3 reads CASSSTGSGTEAFF. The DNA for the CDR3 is TGTGCCAGCTCCAGTACAGGGTCGGGCACTGAAGCTTTCTTT.

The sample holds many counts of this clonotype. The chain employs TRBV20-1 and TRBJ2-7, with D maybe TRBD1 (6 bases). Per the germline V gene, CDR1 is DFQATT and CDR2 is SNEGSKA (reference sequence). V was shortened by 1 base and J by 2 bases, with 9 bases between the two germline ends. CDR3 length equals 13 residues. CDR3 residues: CSARVGQTYEQYF. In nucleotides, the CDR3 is TGCAGTGCTAGAGTCGGACAGACCTACGAGCAGTACTTC.

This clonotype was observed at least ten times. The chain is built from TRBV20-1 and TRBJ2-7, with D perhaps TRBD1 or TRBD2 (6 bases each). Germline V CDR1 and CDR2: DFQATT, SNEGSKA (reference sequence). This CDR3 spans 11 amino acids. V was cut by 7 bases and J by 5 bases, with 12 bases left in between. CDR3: CSVYREDEQYF. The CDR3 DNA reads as TGCAGTGTGTACAGGGAGGACGAGCAGTACTTC.

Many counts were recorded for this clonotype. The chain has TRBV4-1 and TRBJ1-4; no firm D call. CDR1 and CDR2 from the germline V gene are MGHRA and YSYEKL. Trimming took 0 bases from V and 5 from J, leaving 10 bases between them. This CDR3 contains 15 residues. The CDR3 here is CASSQDGRYNEKLFF. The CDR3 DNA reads TGCGCCAGCAGCCAAGATGGCAGGTACAATGAAAAACTGTTTTTT.